These T cell receptor beta chains were read from a single sample in a study of hypomethylating agent response in myelodysplastic syndrome. Only in-frame clones appear in the TCRdb table, and some are missing; sequencing was by immunoSEQ multiplex PCR. The sample contains approximately 4,500 clones, roughly four fifths of which appear only once. The starting material was bone marrow, obtained before or after starting hypomethylating agent treatment for myelodysplastic syndrome (not recorded which). These receptors all come from a human donor with myelodysplastic syndrome. CDR3s include the opening cysteine and the closing phenylalanine or tryptophan. Fields, in order: CDR3 length, clone size, D gene, V gene, J gene, CDR3 protein, CDR3 DNA. D genes are given only for firm matches. Clone size is stated in some rows and not others, as once, few, many or a class when expanded.

cdr3_length: 15; clone_size: .; d_call: TRBD1; v_call: TRBV5-1; j_call: TRBJ1-2; cdr3_aa: CASSDREKTNYGYTF; cdr3_nt: TGCGCCAGCAGCGACAGGGAGAAAACTAACTATGGCTACACCTTC
cdr3_length: 14; clone_size: once; d_call: TRBD1; v_call: TRBV13; j_call: TRBJ2-7; cdr3_aa: CASSSGTGAYEQYF; cdr3_nt: TGTGCCAGCAGCTCGGGGACAGGGGCCTACGAGCAGTACTTC
cdr3_length: 12; clone_size: .; d_call: .; v_call: TRBV2; j_call: TRBJ2-7; cdr3_aa: CASSFQGYEQYF; cdr3_nt: TGTGCCAGCAGTTTTCAGGGTTACGAGCAGTACTTC
cdr3_length: 13; clone_size: .; d_call: .; v_call: TRBV7-9; j_call: TRBJ1-4; cdr3_aa: CASSSFPGPRLFF; cdr3_nt: TGTGCCAGCAGCTCTTTTCCGGGACCCCGACTGTTTTTT
cdr3_length: 16; clone_size: .; d_call: .; v_call: TRBV5-1; j_call: TRBJ1-2; cdr3_aa: CASSLDPARYYYGYTF; cdr3_nt: TGCGCCAGCAGCTTGGATCCGGCTCGCTATTACTATGGCTACACCTTC
cdr3_length: 15; clone_size: .; d_call: .; v_call: TRBV14; j_call: TRBJ1-2; cdr3_aa: CASSQDSSGSYGYTF; cdr3_nt: TGTGCCAGCAGCCAAGATTCCTCAGGGTCCTATGGCTACACCTTC
cdr3_length: 16; clone_size: .; d_call: TRBD1; v_call: TRBV7-2; j_call: TRBJ1-1; cdr3_aa: CASSLGQGLWNTEAFF; cdr3_nt: TGTGCCAGCAGCCTCGGACAGGGCCTTTGGAACACTGAAGCTTTCTTT
cdr3_length: 13; clone_size: .; d_call: .; v_call: TRBV19; j_call: TRBJ1-2; cdr3_aa: CASSIGAGDGYTF; cdr3_nt: TGTGCCAGTAGTATCGGGGCAGGCGATGGCTACACCTTC
cdr3_length: 13; clone_size: .; d_call: .; v_call: TRBV19; j_call: TRBJ1-1; cdr3_aa: CASSKTENTEAFF; cdr3_nt: TGTGCCAGTAGCAAAACAGAGAACACTGAAGCTTTCTTT
cdr3_length: 15; clone_size: .; d_call: .; v_call: TRBV7-9; j_call: TRBJ2-1; cdr3_aa: CASSLRDRNLNEQFF; cdr3_nt: TGTGCCAGCAGCTTAAGAGACAGAAATTTAAATGAGCAGTTCTTC
cdr3_length: 18; clone_size: .; d_call: .; v_call: TRBV2; j_call: TRBJ2-2; cdr3_aa: CASSEEALITSNTGELFF; cdr3_nt: TGTGCCAGCAGTGAAGAGGCCCTGATCACCTCGAACACCGGGGAGCTGTTTTTT
cdr3_length: 17; clone_size: few; d_call: .; v_call: TRBV28; j_call: TRBJ1-6; cdr3_aa: CASSLSPGSSYNSPLHF; cdr3_nt: TGTGCCAGCAGTTTATCACCGGGGAGCTCCTATAATTCACCCCTCCACTTT
cdr3_length: 12; clone_size: once; d_call: .; v_call: TRBV6-6; j_call: TRBJ1-1; cdr3_aa: CASSPDRLKAFF; cdr3_nt: TGTGCCAGCAGCCCTGACAGACTTAAAGCTTTCTTT
cdr3_length: 11; clone_size: .; d_call: .; v_call: TRBV27; j_call: TRBJ1-1; cdr3_aa: CASFKAGIAFF; cdr3_nt: TGTGCCAGCTTTAAAGCTGGGATAGCTTTCTTT
cdr3_length: 11; clone_size: .; d_call: .; v_call: TRBV5-1; j_call: TRBJ2-1; cdr3_aa: CASSSIGFQFF; cdr3_nt: TGCGCCAGCAGCAGCATTGGGTTTCAGTTCTTC
cdr3_length: 16; clone_size: .; d_call: .; v_call: TRBV4-1; j_call: TRBJ1-4; cdr3_aa: CASSPGVGGPNEKLFF; cdr3_nt: TGCGCCAGCAGCCCTGGCGTGGGGGGGCCTAATGAAAAACTGTTTTTT
cdr3_length: 15; clone_size: .; d_call: TRBD1; v_call: TRBV7-6; j_call: TRBJ1-5; cdr3_aa: CASSLGQGAGQPQHF; cdr3_nt: TGTGCCAGCAGCTTGGGACAGGGGGCGGGTCAGCCCCAGCATTTT
cdr3_length: 13; clone_size: .; d_call: TRBD1; v_call: TRBV11-2; j_call: TRBJ2-7; cdr3_aa: CASSSTTGGLQYF; cdr3_nt: TGTGCCAGCAGCTCGACAACAGGGGGCTTGCAGTACTTC
cdr3_length: 11; clone_size: .; d_call: .; v_call: TRBV2; j_call: TRBJ1-5; cdr3_aa: CASSDGPSQHF; cdr3_nt: TGTGCCAGCAGTGACGGGCCGTCCCAGCATTTT
cdr3_length: 15; clone_size: .; d_call: TRBD2; v_call: TRBV6-6; j_call: TRBJ2-1; cdr3_aa: CASSKAGSSYNEQFF; cdr3_nt: TGTGCCAGCAGTAAAGCGGGGAGCTCCTACAATGAGCAGTTCTTC
cdr3_length: 14; clone_size: few; d_call: .; v_call: TRBV7-9; j_call: TRBJ1-2; cdr3_aa: CASSSPRVNYGYTF; cdr3_nt: TGTGCCAGCAGCTCGCCCAGGGTAAACTATGGCTACACCTTC
cdr3_length: 12; clone_size: .; d_call: TRBD1; v_call: TRBV28; j_call: TRBJ2-1; cdr3_aa: CASSLLTGEQFF; cdr3_nt: TGTGCCAGCAGTTTATTGACAGGGGAGCAGTTCTTC
cdr3_length: 16; clone_size: .; d_call: .; v_call: TRBV5-1; j_call: TRBJ2-3; cdr3_aa: CASSLVSGGSPDTQYF; cdr3_nt: TGCGCCAGCAGCTTGGTTAGCGGCGGGTCACCAGATACGCAGTATTTT
cdr3_length: 14; clone_size: once; d_call: .; v_call: TRBV7-2; j_call: TRBJ1-2; cdr3_aa: CASSPRGPRDGYTF; cdr3_nt: TGTGCCAGCAGCCCACGGGGCCCCCGGGATGGCTACACCTTC
cdr3_length: 15; clone_size: .; d_call: .; v_call: TRBV5-4; j_call: TRBJ2-5; cdr3_aa: CASSLVVAGQETQYF; cdr3_nt: TGTGCCAGCAGCTTGGTGGTAGCTGGCCAAGAGACCCAGTACTTC
cdr3_length: 16; clone_size: .; d_call: TRBD2; v_call: TRBV5-8; j_call: TRBJ2-5; cdr3_aa: CASSTVGLAVEETQYF; cdr3_nt: TGTGCCAGCAGTACTGTTGGACTAGCGGTTGAAGAGACCCAGTACTTC
cdr3_length: 15; clone_size: .; d_call: TRBD2; v_call: TRBV5-1; j_call: TRBJ2-1; cdr3_aa: CASSLSSGGGSEQFF; cdr3_nt: TGCGCCAGCAGCTTATCTAGCGGGGGGGGAAGTGAGCAGTTCTTC
cdr3_length: 11; clone_size: few; d_call: .; v_call: TRBV6-6; j_call: TRBJ2-7; cdr3_aa: CASAIGSEQYF; cdr3_nt: TGTGCCAGCGCGATCGGCTCCGAGCAGTACTTC
cdr3_length: 15; clone_size: .; d_call: .; v_call: TRBV4-1; j_call: TRBJ2-7; cdr3_aa: CASSQGPDRSYEQYF; cdr3_nt: TGCGCCAGCAGCCAAGGGCCGGACAGATCCTACGAGCAGTACTTC
cdr3_length: 14; clone_size: .; d_call: .; v_call: TRBV7-9; j_call: TRBJ1-4; cdr3_aa: CASSSTSKGGELFF; cdr3_nt: TGTGCCAGCAGCTCTACCTCAAAGGGAGGCGAACTGTTTTTT
cdr3_length: 16; clone_size: .; d_call: .; v_call: TRBV5-1; j_call: TRBJ2-3; cdr3_aa: CASSFRTPTSTDTQYF; cdr3_nt: TGCGCCAGCAGCTTTCGGACACCCACTAGCACAGATACGCAGTATTTT
cdr3_length: 14; clone_size: .; d_call: TRBD2; v_call: TRBV5-1; j_call: TRBJ2-5; cdr3_aa: CASSISGGEETQYF; cdr3_nt: TGCGCCAGCAGCATTAGCGGGGGGGAAGAGACCCAGTACTTC
cdr3_length: 13; clone_size: .; d_call: .; v_call: TRBV7-2; j_call: TRBJ1-2; cdr3_aa: CASRTPNSGGYTF; cdr3_nt: TGTGCCAGCAGGACCCCAAACTCGGGTGGCTACACCTTC
cdr3_length: 17; clone_size: .; d_call: TRBD1; v_call: TRBV28; j_call: TRBJ1-6; cdr3_aa: CASSLGQTGPYNSPLHF; cdr3_nt: TGTGCCAGCAGTTTGGGGCAGACAGGGCCCTATAATTCACCCCTCCACTTT
cdr3_length: 15; clone_size: .; d_call: .; v_call: TRBV5-1; j_call: TRBJ1-2; cdr3_aa: CASTQGTTANYGYTF; cdr3_nt: TGCGCCAGCACCCAGGGGACAACAGCTAACTATGGCTACACCTTC
cdr3_length: 15; clone_size: .; d_call: .; v_call: TRBV9; j_call: TRBJ2-7; cdr3_aa: CASSVGGDASYEQYF; cdr3_nt: TGTGCCAGCAGCGTAGGAGGGGACGCTTCCTACGAGCAGTACTTC
cdr3_length: 14; clone_size: .; d_call: .; v_call: TRBV6-6; j_call: TRBJ1-1; cdr3_aa: CASSYSRQIGEAFF; cdr3_nt: TGTGCCAGCAGTTACTCGAGGCAAATCGGCGAAGCTTTCTTT
cdr3_length: 14; clone_size: .; d_call: .; v_call: TRBV7-8; j_call: TRBJ2-1; cdr3_aa: CASSFQDNYNEQFF; cdr3_nt: TGTGCCAGCAGCTTTCAGGACAACTACAATGAGCAGTTCTTC
cdr3_length: 15; clone_size: .; d_call: TRBD2; v_call: TRBV9; j_call: TRBJ2-1; cdr3_aa: CASSVSGVPYNEQFF; cdr3_nt: TGTGCCAGCAGCGTCAGCGGGGTCCCGTACAATGAGCAGTTCTTC
cdr3_length: 13; clone_size: .; d_call: .; v_call: TRBV11-2; j_call: TRBJ2-3; cdr3_aa: CASSPGGTDTQYF; cdr3_nt: TGTGCCAGCTCCCCGGGGGGCACAGATACGCAGTATTTT
cdr3_length: 15; clone_size: .; d_call: .; v_call: TRBV6-1; j_call: TRBJ1-5; cdr3_aa: CASSGEVGYNQPQHF; cdr3_nt: TGTGCCAGCAGTGGGGAAGTAGGGTACAATCAGCCCCAGCATTTT
cdr3_length: 14; clone_size: .; d_call: .; v_call: TRBV29-1; j_call: TRBJ2-3; cdr3_aa: CSVRVALRTDTQYF; cdr3_nt: TGCAGCGTTAGGGTTGCGTTACGCACAGATACGCAGTATTTT
cdr3_length: 18; clone_size: .; d_call: .; v_call: TRBV11-2; j_call: TRBJ1-6; cdr3_aa: CASSLSRQSSSYNSPLHF; cdr3_nt: TGTGCCAGCAGCTTATCCAGGCAATCGAGCTCCTATAATTCACCCCTCCACTTT
cdr3_length: 15; clone_size: .; d_call: .; v_call: TRBV5-1; j_call: TRBJ2-7; cdr3_aa: CASSLGGVGSYEQYF; cdr3_nt: TGCGCCAGCAGCTTGGGCGGGGTGGGGTCCTACGAGCAGTACTTC
cdr3_length: 14; clone_size: few; d_call: .; v_call: TRBV29-1; j_call: TRBJ1-4; cdr3_aa: CSVRGSGRTEKLFF; cdr3_nt: TGCAGCGTGAGGGGTTCGGGGAGGACTGAAAAACTGTTTTTT
cdr3_length: 13; clone_size: .; d_call: .; v_call: TRBV7-2; j_call: TRBJ1-1; cdr3_aa: CASSTQRNTEAFF; cdr3_nt: TGTGCCAGCAGCACACAGAGAAACACTGAAGCTTTCTTT
cdr3_length: 15; clone_size: .; d_call: .; v_call: TRBV5-1; j_call: TRBJ2-2; cdr3_aa: CASSDRRLNTGELFF; cdr3_nt: TGCGCCAGCAGCGATAGAAGGCTGAACACCGGGGAGCTGTTTTTT
cdr3_length: 12; clone_size: .; d_call: .; v_call: TRBV5-4; j_call: TRBJ1-6; cdr3_aa: CASSLENSPLHF; cdr3_nt: TGTGCCAGCAGCTTGGAAAATTCACCCCTCCACTTT
cdr3_length: 17; clone_size: few; d_call: TRBD2; v_call: TRBV6-1; j_call: TRBJ2-7; cdr3_aa: CASSAGTSGGAVYEQYF; cdr3_nt: TGTGCCAGCAGTGCCGGGACTAGCGGGGGGGCCGTCTACGAGCAGTACTTC